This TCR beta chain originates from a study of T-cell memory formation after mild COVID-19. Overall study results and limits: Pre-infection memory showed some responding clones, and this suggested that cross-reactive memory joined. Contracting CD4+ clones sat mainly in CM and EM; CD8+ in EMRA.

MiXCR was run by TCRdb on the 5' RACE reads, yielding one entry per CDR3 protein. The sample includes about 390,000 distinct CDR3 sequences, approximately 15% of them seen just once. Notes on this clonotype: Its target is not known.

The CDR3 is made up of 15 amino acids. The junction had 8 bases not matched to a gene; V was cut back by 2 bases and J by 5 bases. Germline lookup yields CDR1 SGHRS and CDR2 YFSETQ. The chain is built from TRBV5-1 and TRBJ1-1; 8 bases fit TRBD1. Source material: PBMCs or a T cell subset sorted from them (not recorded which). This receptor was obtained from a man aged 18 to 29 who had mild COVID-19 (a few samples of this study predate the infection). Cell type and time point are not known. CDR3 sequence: CASSFDRTGYTEAFF. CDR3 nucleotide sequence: TGCGCCAGCAGCTTCGACCGGACAGGGTATACTGAAGCTTTCTTT.